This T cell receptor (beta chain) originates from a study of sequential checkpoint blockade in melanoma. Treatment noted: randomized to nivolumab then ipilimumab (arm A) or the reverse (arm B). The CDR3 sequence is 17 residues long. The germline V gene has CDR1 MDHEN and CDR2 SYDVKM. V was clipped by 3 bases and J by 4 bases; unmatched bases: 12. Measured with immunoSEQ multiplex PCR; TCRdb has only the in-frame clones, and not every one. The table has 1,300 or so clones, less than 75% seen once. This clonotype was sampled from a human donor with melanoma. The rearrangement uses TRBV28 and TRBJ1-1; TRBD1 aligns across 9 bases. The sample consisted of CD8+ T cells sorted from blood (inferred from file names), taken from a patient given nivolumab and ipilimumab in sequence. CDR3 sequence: CASSFQTGGRVGTEAFF. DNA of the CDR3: TGTGCCAGCAGTTTCCAGACAGGGGGGAGAGTGGGCACTGAAGCTTTCTTT.